This T cell receptor (beta chain) came from a study of T-cell memory formation after mild COVID-19. From the 5' RACE reads, TCRdb called clonotypes with MiXCR, one entry per CDR3 protein. In the table there are more than 150,000 distinct CDR3 sequences, about 9.9% of which are singletons. Trimming shortened V by 3 bases and J by 7 bases, and 3 bases separated the two germline ends. CDR3 length: 11 amino acids. Germline lookup yields CDR1 MDHEN and CDR2 SYDVKM. The chain employs TRBV28 and TRBJ1-4, with D unresolved. The material sequenced was PBMCs or a T cell subset sorted from them (not recorded which). This TCR was sampled from a man between 18 and 29 years old who had mild COVID-19 (a few samples of this study predate the infection). Cell type and time point are not known. The CDR3 coding sequence is TGTGCCAGCAGTTTTCGTGAAAAACTGTTTTTT. This gives the protein CASSFREKLFF.